A selection of T cell receptor beta chains follows, all from one sample in a study of identical twins. TCRdb ran MiXCR on the 5' RACE reads and lists one entry per CDR3 protein. This table has nearly 650,000 distinct CDR3 sequences, under 8.5% appearing once. The sample also formed part of further work on yellow fever vaccine responses in identical twins.

The source material was PBMCs. The receptors come from a woman aged 18-29 years in good health. CDR3s include the opening cysteine and the closing phenylalanine or tryptophan. D genes are given only for firm matches. The size field is filled for only some rows; it gives once, few, many or a size class.

size	V	J	D	CDR3	DNA
.	TRBV7-6	TRBJ2-2	.	CASSIRDTYTGELFF	TGTGCCAGCAGCATCCGGGACACTTACACCGGGGAGCTGTTTTTT
few	TRBV12-3/TRBV12-4	TRBJ1-5	.	CASSGGLSNQPQHF	TGTGCCAGCAGTGGAGGGCTTAGCAATCAGCCCCAGCATTTT
few	TRBV7-9	TRBJ2-1	.	CASSLEGRASYNEQFF	TGTGCCAGCAGCTTAGAGGGACGCGCCTCCTACAATGAGCAGTTCTTC
.	TRBV12-3/TRBV12-4	TRBJ2-3	.	CASGGVGRTDTQYF	TGTGCCAGCGGGGGTGTCGGGAGAACAGATACGCAGTATTTT
few	TRBV29-1	TRBJ2-1	.	CSVVWTGGGREQFF	TGCAGCGTTGTCTGGACAGGAGGGGGTAGAGAGCAGTTCTTC
many	TRBV5-1	TRBJ2-7	.	CASSLQFREAEQYF	TGCGCCAGCAGCTTGCAGTTCCGTGAGGCTGAGCAGTACTTC
many	TRBV29-1	TRBJ1-1	.	CSVEGLGTEAFF	TGCAGCGTTGAAGGACTTGGGACTGAAGCTTTCTTT
many	TRBV18	TRBJ2-7	.	CASSPLGDEQYF	TGTGCCAGCTCCCCATTAGGGGACGAGCAGTACTTC
many	TRBV2	TRBJ2-1	TRBD2	CASSEGGGYNEQFF	TGTGCCAGCAGTGAGGGGGGGGGTTACAATGAGCAGTTCTTC
many	TRBV29-1	TRBJ2-1	TRBD2	CSVGLVAGVEQFF	TGCAGCGTTGGATTGGTGGCGGGAGTTGAGCAGTTCTTC
many	TRBV5-1	TRBJ2-1	TRBD2	CASSLVAGTSYNEQFF	TGTGCCAGCAGCTTAGTCGCCGGGACTAGCTACAATGAGCAGTTCTTC
.	TRBV12-3/TRBV12-4	TRBJ1-2	.	CASSPSVRGYTF	TGTGCCAGCAGCCCCTCAGTGAGGGGCTACACCTTC
many	TRBV24-1	TRBJ2-3	TRBD1	CATPAGGHTDTQYF	TGTGCCACCCCTGCAGGGGGCCATACAGATACGCAGTATTTT
many	TRBV5-1	TRBJ2-3	TRBD2	CASSVGLAGEGSQYF	TGCGCCAGCAGCGTCGGACTAGCGGGAGAAGGATCGCAGTATTTT
few	TRBV20-1	TRBJ2-3	.	CSAGTPGTDTQYF	TGCAGTGCCGGGACTCCGGGCACAGATACGCAGTATTTT
many	TRBV28	TRBJ1-2	TRBD1	CASRVGTGAGGYTF	TGTGCCAGCAGGGTAGGAACAGGGGCTGGTGGCTACACCTTC
many	TRBV5-5	TRBJ1-2	.	CASSLGQNQKANYGYTF	TGTGCCAGCAGCTTGGGACAAAACCAGAAGGCTAACTATGGCTACACCTTC
.	TRBV12-3/TRBV12-4	TRBJ2-1	TRBD2	CASSLSSSGIFEQFF	TGTGCCAGCAGTTTATCGTCTAGCGGGATATTTGAGCAGTTCTTC
few	TRBV12-3/TRBV12-4	TRBJ2-4	.	CASSEGRPVANIQYF	TGTGCCAGCAGCGAGGGACGACCTGTTGCTAACATTCAGTACTTC
.	TRBV2	TRBJ2-1	TRBD2	CASSESRGSTQFF	TGTGCCAGCAGTGAATCGCGCGGGAGTACGCAGTTCTTC
.	TRBV7-8	TRBJ1-1	.	CATLWGRGSTEAFF	TGTGCCACCCTTTGGGGCAGGGGAAGTACTGAAGCTTTCTTT
many	TRBV7-2	TRBJ2-1	TRBD2	CASSLGSSGAYNEQFF	TGTGCCAGCAGCTTAGGGTCTAGCGGGGCCTACAATGAGCAGTTCTTC
.	TRBV6-2/TRBV6-3	TRBJ2-5	TRBD2	CASGPLAGDGETQYF	TGTGCCAGCGGACCACTAGCGGGAGACGGGGAGACCCAGTACTTC
few	TRBV24-1	TRBJ2-3	.	CATSDRATDTQYF	TGTGCCACCAGTGACCGCGCCACAGATACGCAGTATTTT
many	TRBV12-3/TRBV12-4	TRBJ1-5	.	CASSSLLQPQHF	TGTGCCAGCAGTTCCCTATTGCAGCCCCAGCATTTT
.	TRBV7-9	TRBJ2-2	TRBD2	CASSFRTSPNTGELFF	TGTGCCAGCAGCTTCAGGACTAGCCCAAACACCGGGGAGCTGTTTTTT
.	TRBV25-1	TRBJ2-1	TRBD2	CASSGGGADNEQFF	TGTGCCAGCAGTGGCGGGGGGGCGGACAATGAGCAGTTCTTC
many	TRBV24-1	TRBJ2-1	.	CATSGISAGSNEQFF	TGTGCCACCAGTGGGATCTCGGCAGGGAGCAATGAGCAGTTCTTC
many	TRBV9	TRBJ2-5	TRBD1	CASSPGQGKTQYF	TGTGCCAGCAGTCCCGGACAGGGCAAGACCCAGTACTTC
.	TRBV11-1	TRBJ1-1	TRBD1	CASSLDGQGGTNFAEAFF	TGTGCCAGCAGCTTAGACGGACAGGGGGGGACTAATTTCGCTGAAGCTTTCTTT
.	TRBV2	TRBJ2-1	TRBD1	CASIPPGTGAVREQFF	TGTGCCAGCATTCCACCCGGGACAGGGGCCGTCCGGGAGCAGTTCTTC
few	TRBV20-1	TRBJ2-1	.	CSATAPLGRGSYNEQFF	TGCAGTGCAACTGCCCCGCTGGGGCGGGGCTCCTACAATGAGCAGTTCTTC
many	TRBV7-8	TRBJ2-7	TRBD2	CASSLASGDTYEQYF	TGTGCCAGCAGCTTGGCTAGCGGAGATACCTACGAGCAGTACTTC
many	TRBV7-6	TRBJ2-3	.	CASSLASGLQYF	TGTGCCAGCAGCTTAGCGTCGGGACTTCAGTATTTT
many	TRBV7-9	TRBJ2-3	TRBD1	CASSPDRVVTDTQYF	TGTGCCAGCAGCCCTGACAGGGTTGTCACAGATACGCAGTATTTT
few	TRBV6-1	TRBJ2-1	.	CASSPLLGRKTYNEQFF	TGTGCCAGCAGTCCACTACTCGGACGGAAGACATACAATGAGCAGTTCTTC
few	TRBV9	TRBJ2-5	.	CASSGASLTQYF	TGTGCCAGCAGCGGGGCTTCATTGACCCAGTACTTC
few	TRBV5-1	TRBJ1-4	.	CASSLKAGPNEKLFF	TGCGCCAGCAGCTTGAAGGCCGGACCTAATGAAAAACTGTTTTTT
.	TRBV5-5	TRBJ1-4	.	CASSLEDLNEKLFF	TGTGCCAGCAGCTTGGAGGACCTTAATGAAAAACTGTTTTTT
many	TRBV29-1	TRBJ2-2	.	CSVVSDGGRYTGELFF	TGCAGCGTTGTAAGCGACGGGGGAAGATACACCGGGGAGCTGTTTTTT
many	TRBV7-6	TRBJ2-5	.	CASSLRLGETQYF	TGTGCCAGCAGCTTAAGACTAGGGGAGACCCAGTACTTC
few	TRBV4-1	TRBJ1-1	.	CASSQKTNTEAFF	TGCGCCAGCAGCCAAAAGACGAACACTGAAGCTTTCTTT
few	TRBV4-2	TRBJ2-1	TRBD2	CASSQDFSGGPNEQFF	TGTGCCAGCAGCCAAGATTTCAGCGGGGGGCCCAATGAGCAGTTCTTC
.	TRBV5-6	TRBJ2-1	TRBD1	CASSLVGGQARYEQFF	TGTGCCAGCAGCTTGGTAGGCGGACAGGCACGATATGAGCAGTTCTTC
many	TRBV4-1	TRBJ2-1	TRBD2	CASSQGLVNEQFF	TGCGCCAGCAGCCAGGGACTAGTGAATGAGCAGTTCTTC
.	TRBV28	TRBJ2-1	TRBD2	CASSSASGTNEQFF	TGTGCCAGCAGTTCCGCTAGCGGGACCAATGAGCAGTTCTTC
.	TRBV12-3/TRBV12-4	TRBJ2-7	.	CASGGRTGPGGTYEQYF	TGTGCCAGTGGGGGACGGACTGGCCCTGGGGGAACCTACGAGCAGTACTTC
few	TRBV12-3/TRBV12-4	TRBJ1-1	.	CASSYVGTSNTEAFF	TGTGCCAGCAGTTATGTCGGGACATCGAACACTGAAGCTTTCTTT
few	TRBV7-2	TRBJ2-5	TRBD2	CASSRTSAHETQYF	TGTGCCAGCAGCCGGACTAGCGCTCATGAGACCCAGTACTTC
few	TRBV28	TRBJ2-2	TRBD2	CASSFGTSSGRARTGELFF	TGTGCCAGCAGTTTCGGGACTTCTAGCGGGAGGGCCCGGACCGGGGAGCTGTTTTTT
.	TRBV5-1	TRBJ2-1	.	CASSPVTAYNEQLF	TGCGCCAGCAGCCCTGTGACAGCTTACAATGAGCAGTTATTC
few	TRBV29-1	TRBJ2-1	.	CSVVGFISNEQFF	TGCAGCGTTGTAGGGTTTATTAGCAATGAGCAGTTCTTC
many	TRBV11-2	TRBJ2-3	.	CASSHDREADTQYF	TGTGCCAGCAGCCATGACAGGGAGGCAGATACGCAGTATTTT
.	TRBV12-3/TRBV12-4	TRBJ2-7	TRBD2	CASSLRQGTSRYEQYF	TGTGCCAGCAGTTTAAGGCAGGGGACTAGCAGGTACGAGCAGTACTTC
few	TRBV20-1	TRBJ1-1	TRBD1	CSASKGGGNTEAFF	TGCAGTGCTAGTAAAGGGGGCGGGAACACTGAAGCTTTCTTT
many	TRBV5-1	TRBJ1-1	.	CASSLREGRGEAFF	TGCGCCAGCAGCTTGCGGGAAGGACGGGGAGAAGCTTTCTTT